A single T cell receptor (beta chain) is shown here with its context. The sample holds many counts of this clonotype. The antigen it binds to is not known. No qualities accompany the bases; no much larger clone lies one base away. The data derive from a study of human T cells and chemical hapten exposure (dated by TCRdb to the early 2020s). A note on the overall study: For sensitization, 2% DPC in acetone was applied to a roughly 2 cm by roughly 2 cm area of upper inner arm skin. Patients additionally received weekly therapeutic DPC doses to the scalp throughout the approximately 22-week study period. Patch testing was done on the upper back using Finn chambers containing 0.01% DPC, and results were scored after 6 days according to International Contact Dermatitis Research Group standards. Most of the patients in the cohort were female, and the cohort covered alopecia areata with under or over 50% scalp involvement, alopecia totalis and alopecia universalis. Libraries were pooled for sequencing, and variation in per-sample TCR yields was attributed mainly to small differences in library volumes within the pool. This study followed changes in the peripheral blood TCR repertoire in vivo during primary and secondary sensitization of alopecia patients to the hapten diphenylcyclopropenone (DPC). Blood samples were taken from patients before sensitization (week 0) and then at 2, 6 and about 24 weeks after DPC sensitization. Blood for TCR sequencing was provided by twenty-nine alopecia patients at one to four time points (pre-sensitization, 2, 6 and 24 weeks). Study-wide conclusions, independent of this receptor: Significantly more large CDR3 similarity clusters were formed by expanded TCRs than by pre-sensitization or healthy control sets, consistent with antigen-driven responses. The number of PT1 expanded TCRs positively correlated with patch test score, significant at thresholds 8, 16 and 32 but not 4. DPC sensitization did not change the number of TCRs with a frequency above 1 in 1000, and there was no evidence of changes in global repertoire structure. Alopecia, a presumed autoimmune disease, was present in all patients, so the immune response of the patients might differ from that of healthy individuals. After repeated subsampling, changes were observed in the strength of the expansion versus patch-test correlation and in the threshold at which the correlation became significant.

The library was obtained by RACE. Reads for this sample came from a NextSeq 500. During library preparation, unique molecular identifiers were attached to individual cDNA molecules so that TCRs could be counted in a quantitative, reproducible way. Each blood RNA sample was used to sequence both TCR alpha and TCR beta chains. Per the original workflow: Samples had a median of about 90,000 TCRs, with a range from 23,224 to 690,600. V, J and CDR3 annotation of the TCR reads was performed with the Decombinator software suite. For PS versus PT1 abundance plots, all samples were subsampled to the same number of TCRs (28,000). TCRs were defined as expanded if absent before sensitization and observed at least eight times at the 2-week time point. The raw public reads went through TCRdb reprocessing: fastp at Q25, MiXCR clone calling, in-frame beta chains kept. Rows are combined by CDR3 protein, so each entry shows the most common genes and DNA. In this record, the V and J calls reflect TCRdb's handling and not the investigators' own analysis. This sample lists 65,000 to 95,000 distinct CDR3 sequences; 6.5% to 8% were detected once. 1% to 1.5% of the sample is in the top ten clones.

V and J lose 3 bases and 6 bases, and a span of 12 bases separates them. The cysteine opens and the phenylalanine closes a CDR3 of 13 amino acids. Only CDR3 DNA remains: 39 bases, in frame from the first base. The germline V gene encodes CDR1 SQVTM and CDR2 ANQGSEA. The time point label, read with the paper, signifies: patch test 2, 6 weeks after DPC sensitization. Per the publication, the treatment or condition label means: therapeutic diphenylcyclopropenone sensitization with weekly scalp DPC. At every patch-test visit, the blood draw took place before the patch test was put on. Eligible patients were aged 18 to 70, diagnosed with alopecia, deemed suitable for DPC therapy, and excluded if pregnant. Total RNA was extracted from unfractionated whole blood that had been collected in Tempus Blood RNA tubes.

The material was whole blood, obtained in connection with sensitization to the hapten diphenylcyclopropenone (DPC). The sequence is built from TRBV29-1 and TRBJ1-5, with the D gene not clear enough to name. The TCR sequence derives from a woman aged 25 to 45 with alopecia areata. Some clones in this sample may be carry-over from other donors' samples. The DNA sequence is as follows: TGCAGCGTTGATTATGGGGTAGGTCAGCCCCAGCATTTT. This is translated as CSVDYGVGQPQHF.